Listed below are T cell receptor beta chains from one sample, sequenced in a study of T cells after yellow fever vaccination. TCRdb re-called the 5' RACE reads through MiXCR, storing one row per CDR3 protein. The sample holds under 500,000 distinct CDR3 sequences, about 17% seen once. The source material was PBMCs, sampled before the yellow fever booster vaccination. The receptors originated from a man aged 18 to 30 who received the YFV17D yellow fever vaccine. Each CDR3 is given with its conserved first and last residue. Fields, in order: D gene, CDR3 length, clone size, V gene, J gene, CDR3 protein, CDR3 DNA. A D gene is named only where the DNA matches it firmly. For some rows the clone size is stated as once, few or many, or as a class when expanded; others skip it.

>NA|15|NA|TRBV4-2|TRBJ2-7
CASSPRGGETYEQYF
TGTGCCAGCAGCCCTAGGGGGGGGGAAACCTACGAGCAGTACTTC
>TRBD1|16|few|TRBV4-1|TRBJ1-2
CASSLQTGTGGHGYTF
TGCGCCAGCAGCCTCCAAACCGGGACAGGGGGGCATGGCTACACCTTC
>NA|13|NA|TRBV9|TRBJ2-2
CASSVGRTGELFF
TGTGCCAGCAGCGTGGGTCGCACCGGGGAGCTGTTTTTT
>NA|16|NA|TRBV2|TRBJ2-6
CASSPRWSSGANVLTF
TGTGCCAGCAGTCCCAGGTGGAGCTCTGGGGCCAACGTCCTGACTTTC
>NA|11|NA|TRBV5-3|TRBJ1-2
CARGRTYGYTF
TGTGCCAGGGGACGGACCTATGGCTACACCTTC
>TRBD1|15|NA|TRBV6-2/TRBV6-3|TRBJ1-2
CASSRPDRARGGYTF
TGTGCCAGCAGCCGTCCGGACAGGGCCAGAGGTGGCTACACCTTC
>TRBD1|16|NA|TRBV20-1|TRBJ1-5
CSARERQGFWNQPQHF
TGCAGTGCTAGGGAGAGACAGGGATTTTGGAATCAGCCCCAGCATTTT
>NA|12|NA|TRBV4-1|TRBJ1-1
CASSPIGEEAFF
TGCGCCAGCAGCCCCATAGGGGAAGAAGCTTTCTTT
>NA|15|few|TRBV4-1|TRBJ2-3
CASSQDPPGSYTQYF
TGCGCCAGCAGCCAAGATCCCCCTGGGTCTTATACGCAGTATTTT
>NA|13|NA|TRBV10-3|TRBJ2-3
CAIRSQSTDTQYF
TGTGCCATCAGGTCACAGAGCACAGATACGCAGTATTTT
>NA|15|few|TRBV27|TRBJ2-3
CASSPLLSGADTQYF
TGTGCCAGCAGCCCGCTGTTATCGGGGGCAGATACGCAGTATTTT
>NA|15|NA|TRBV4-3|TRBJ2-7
CASSQEEGLSYEQYF
TGCGCCAGCAGCCAAGAAGAGGGTCTTTCCTACGAGCAGTACTTC
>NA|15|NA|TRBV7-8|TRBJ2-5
CASSLFIRQGGTQYF
TGTGCCAGCAGCTTATTTATTCGGCAGGGAGGGACCCAGTACTTC
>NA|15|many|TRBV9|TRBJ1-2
CASSPLSADSYGYTF
TGTGCCAGCAGTCCGCTTTCGGCGGACAGCTATGGCTACACCTTC
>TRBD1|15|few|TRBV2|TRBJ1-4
CASSPDRGGDEKLFF
TGTGCCAGCAGTCCCGACAGGGGCGGAGATGAAAAACTGTTTTTT
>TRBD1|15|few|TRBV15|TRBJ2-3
CATSRGTGETDTQYF
TGTGCCACCAGCAGAGGGACAGGGGAAACAGATACGCAGTATTTT
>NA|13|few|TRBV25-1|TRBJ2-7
CASSEYSTYEQYF
TGTGCCAGCAGTGAATATAGCACCTACGAGCAGTACTTC
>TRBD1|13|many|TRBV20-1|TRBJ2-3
CSAPTGGTDTQYF
TGCAGTGCTCCTACAGGGGGCACAGATACGCAGTATTTT
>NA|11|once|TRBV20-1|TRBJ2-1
CSARKVDEQFF
TGCAGTGCTAGAAAGGTAGATGAGCAGTTCTTC
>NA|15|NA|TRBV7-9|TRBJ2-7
CASSLAVGDSGVQYF
TGTGCCAGCAGCTTAGCTGTGGGGGACTCCGGAGTGCAGTACTTC
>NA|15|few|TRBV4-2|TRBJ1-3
CASSQDSPLGNTIYF
TGTGCCAGCAGCCAAGACTCTCCGCTAGGAAACACCATATATTTT
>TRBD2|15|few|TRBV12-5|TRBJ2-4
CASGPSSGGAYIQYF
TGTGCTAGTGGTCCCAGTAGCGGGGGGGCTTACATTCAGTACTTC
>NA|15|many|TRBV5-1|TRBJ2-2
CASSLGSGPAGELFF
TGCGCCAGCAGCTTGGGATCGGGGCCGGCCGGGGAGCTGTTTTTT
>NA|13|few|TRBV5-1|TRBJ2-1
CASRLIGDNEQFF
TGCGCCAGCCGCCTAATAGGGGACAATGAGCAGTTCTTC
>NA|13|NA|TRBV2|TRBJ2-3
CASSVNRENTQYF
TGTGCCAGCAGTGTTAATAGGGAAAATACGCAGTATTTT
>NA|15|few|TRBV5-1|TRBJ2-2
CASSLDGGVTGELFF
TGCGCCAGCAGCTTGGACGGGGGCGTCACCGGGGAGCTGTTTTTT
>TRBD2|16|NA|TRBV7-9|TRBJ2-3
CASTPGGGGNTDTQYF
TGTGCCAGCACCCCCGGGGGCGGGGGGAACACAGATACGCAGTATTTT
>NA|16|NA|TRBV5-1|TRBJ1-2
CASSFPEGAPLYGYTF
TGCGCCAGCAGCTTCCCCGAAGGGGCTCCCCTATATGGCTACACCTTC
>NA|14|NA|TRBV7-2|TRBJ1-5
CASSLVLSGEPQHF
TGTGCCAGCAGCTTAGTCCTCTCAGGAGAGCCCCAGCATTTT
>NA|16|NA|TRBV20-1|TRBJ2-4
CSARALVVLAKNIQYF
TGCAGTGCTAGAGCCCTAGTTGTTCTAGCCAAAAACATTCAGTACTTC
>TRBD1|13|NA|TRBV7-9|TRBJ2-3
CASTLTGTDTQYF
TGTGCCAGCACCCTGACAGGGACAGATACGCAGTATTTT
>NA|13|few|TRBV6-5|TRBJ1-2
CASSSSRLDSYTF
TGTGCCAGCAGTTCGAGCAGGCTCGACAGTTACACCTTC
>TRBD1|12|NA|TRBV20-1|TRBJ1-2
CSLQGAYYGYTF
TGCAGTTTACAGGGGGCATACTATGGCTACACCTTC
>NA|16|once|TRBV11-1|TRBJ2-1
CASSLGRRLPFDEQFF
TGTGCCAGCAGCTTAGGAAGGCGGCTCCCCTTCGATGAGCAGTTCTTC
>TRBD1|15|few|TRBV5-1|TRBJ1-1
CASSLMDRVNTEAFF
TGCGCCAGCAGCTTGATGGACAGGGTGAACACTGAAGCTTTCTTT
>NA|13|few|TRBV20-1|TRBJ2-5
CSARGLTEETQYF
TGCAGTGCTAGAGGACTCACCGAGGAGACCCAGTACTTC
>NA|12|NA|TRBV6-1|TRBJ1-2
CASRRANYGYTF
TGTGCCAGCAGGAGAGCTAACTATGGCTACACCTTC
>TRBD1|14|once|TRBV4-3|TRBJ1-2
CASGDRTSHYGYTF
TGCGCCAGCGGGGACAGGACGAGTCACTATGGCTACACCTTC
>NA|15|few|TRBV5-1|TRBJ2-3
CASSFSGNLVETQYF
TGCGCCAGCAGCTTCTCAGGGAACCTCGTAGAGACGCAGTATTTT
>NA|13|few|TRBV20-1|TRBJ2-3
CSARTLSTDTQYF
TGCAGTGCTCGGACCCTGAGCACAGATACGCAGTATTTT
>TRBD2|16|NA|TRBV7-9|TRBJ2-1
CASSFPRGAGGNEQFF
TGTGCCAGCAGCTTCCCCCGGGGAGCGGGGGGGAATGAGCAGTTCTTC
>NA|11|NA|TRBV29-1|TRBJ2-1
CSVFSHLKQFF
TGCAGCGTTTTCAGCCACCTAAAGCAGTTCTTC
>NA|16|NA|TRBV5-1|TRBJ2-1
CASVDGTRGTYNEQFF
TGCGCCAGCGTGGACGGAACAAGGGGGACCTACAATGAGCAGTTCTTC
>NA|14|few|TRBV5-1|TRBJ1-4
CASSLDSTNEKLFF
TGCGCCAGCAGCTTGGACAGCACTAATGAAAAACTGTTTTTT
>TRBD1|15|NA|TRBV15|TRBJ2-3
CATSGRQGAKDTQYF
TGTGCCACCAGCGGAAGACAGGGGGCGAAAGATACGCAGTATTTT
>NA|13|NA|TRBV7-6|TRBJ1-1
CASSLESGTEAFF
TGTGCCAGCAGCTTAGAGTCTGGCACTGAAGCTTTCTTT
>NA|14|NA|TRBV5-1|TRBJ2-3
CASSLSDPGDTQYF
TGCGCCAGCAGCTTGTCGGACCCAGGGGATACGCAGTATTTT
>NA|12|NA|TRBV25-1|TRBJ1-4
CASRTINEKLFF
TGTGCCAGCAGGACCATTAATGAAAAACTGTTTTTT
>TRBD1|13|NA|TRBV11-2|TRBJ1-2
CASSSGQGAGYTF
TGTGCCAGCAGCTCGGGACAGGGGGCCGGCTACACCTTC
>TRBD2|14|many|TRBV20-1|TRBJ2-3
CSARDSGVTDTQYF
TGCAGTGCTAGAGATAGCGGGGTCACAGATACGCAGTATTTT
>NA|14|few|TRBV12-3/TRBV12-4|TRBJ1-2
CASRDAGAHYGYTF
TGTGCCAGCAGGGACGCAGGGGCGCACTATGGCTACACCTTC
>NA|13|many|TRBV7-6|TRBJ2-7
CASSSDPSYEQYF
TGTGCCAGCAGCTCTGACCCGTCCTACGAGCAGTACTTC
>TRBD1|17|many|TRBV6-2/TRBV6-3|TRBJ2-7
CASSLPGQGFSSYEQYF
TGTGCCAGCAGTCTACCGGGACAGGGATTCAGCTCCTACGAGCAGTACTTC
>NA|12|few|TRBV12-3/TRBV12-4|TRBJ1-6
CASSFSGSPLHF
TGTGCCAGCAGTTTTTCCGGGTCACCCCTCCACTTT
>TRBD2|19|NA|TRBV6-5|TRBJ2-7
CASSLRLAGGPHLVYEQYF
TGTGCCAGCAGTCTCCGACTAGCGGGGGGCCCTCATCTGGTTTACGAGCAGTACTTC
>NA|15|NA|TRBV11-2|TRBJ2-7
CASSLGANHGYEQYF
TGTGCCAGCAGCTTAGGGGCAAACCACGGATACGAGCAGTACTTC
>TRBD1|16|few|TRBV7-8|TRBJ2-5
CASSARDREIGETQYF
TGTGCCAGCAGCGCCCGGGACAGGGAAATAGGAGAGACCCAGTACTTC
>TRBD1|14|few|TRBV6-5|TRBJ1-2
CASSSTGGYYGYTF
TGTGCCAGCAGTTCCACAGGGGGTTACTATGGCTACACCTTC
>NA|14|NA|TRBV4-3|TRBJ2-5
CASSQDLYQETQYF
TGCGCCAGCAGCCAAGACCTCTACCAAGAGACCCAGTACTTC
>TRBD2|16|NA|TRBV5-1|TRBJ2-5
CASSATSEGSRKTQYF
TGCGCCAGCAGCGCCACTAGCGAGGGGAGCAGGAAGACCCAGTACTTC